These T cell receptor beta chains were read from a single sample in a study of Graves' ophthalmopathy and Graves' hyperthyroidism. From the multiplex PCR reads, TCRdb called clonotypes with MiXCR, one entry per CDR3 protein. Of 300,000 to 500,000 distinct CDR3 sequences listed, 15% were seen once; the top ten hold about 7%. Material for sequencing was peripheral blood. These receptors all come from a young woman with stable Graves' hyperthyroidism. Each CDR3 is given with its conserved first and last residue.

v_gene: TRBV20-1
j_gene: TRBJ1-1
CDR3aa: CSARDLMWAEDTEAFF

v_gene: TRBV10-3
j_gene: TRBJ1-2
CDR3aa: CAISESKGSYGYTF

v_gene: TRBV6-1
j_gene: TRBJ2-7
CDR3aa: CASKTGTPTNEQYF

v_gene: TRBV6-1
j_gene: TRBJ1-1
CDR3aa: CAALTQGPGNTEAFF

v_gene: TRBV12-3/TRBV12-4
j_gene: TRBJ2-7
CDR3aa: CASSFWTVSYEQYF

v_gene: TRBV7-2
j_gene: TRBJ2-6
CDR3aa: CAGSLAPGANVLTF

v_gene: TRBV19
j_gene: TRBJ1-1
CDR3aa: CASSIRKGMIEAFF

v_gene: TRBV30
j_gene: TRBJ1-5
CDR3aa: CAWRARVNQPQHF

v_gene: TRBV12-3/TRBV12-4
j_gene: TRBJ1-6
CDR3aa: CASTKAHSSYNSPLHF

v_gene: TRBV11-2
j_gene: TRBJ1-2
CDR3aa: CASSPQGVYGYTF

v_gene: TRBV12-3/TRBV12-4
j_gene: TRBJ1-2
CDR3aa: CASSPTRGTNYGYTF

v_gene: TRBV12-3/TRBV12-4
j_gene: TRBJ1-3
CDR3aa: CASSLGDLRESSGNTIYF

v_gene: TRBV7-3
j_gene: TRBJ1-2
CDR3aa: CASSPIAGQTENGYTF

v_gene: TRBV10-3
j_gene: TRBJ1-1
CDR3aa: CAISDPYRGGDTEAFF

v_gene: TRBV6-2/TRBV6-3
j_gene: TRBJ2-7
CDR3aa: CASRGLGSYEQYF

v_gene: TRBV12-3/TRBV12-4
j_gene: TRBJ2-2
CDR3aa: CASSFSPVAGELFF

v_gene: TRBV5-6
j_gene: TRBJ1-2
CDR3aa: CASSERRLSYTGYTF

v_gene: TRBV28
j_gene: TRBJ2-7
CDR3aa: CASSPDRNYEQYF

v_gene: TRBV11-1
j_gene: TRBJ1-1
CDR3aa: CASSPVEDTEAFF

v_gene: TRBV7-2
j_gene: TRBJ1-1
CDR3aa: CASSADFYQKAFF

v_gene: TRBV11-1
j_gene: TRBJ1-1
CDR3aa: CASSSPGGPVNTEAFF

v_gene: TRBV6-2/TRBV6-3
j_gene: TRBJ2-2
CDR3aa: CASTDRRPYTGELFF

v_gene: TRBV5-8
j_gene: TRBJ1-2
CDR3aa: CASTWFLENYGYTF

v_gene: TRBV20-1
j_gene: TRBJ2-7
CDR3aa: CSAARTGDHEQYF

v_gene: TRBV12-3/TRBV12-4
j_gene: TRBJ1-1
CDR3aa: CASSLRQGWLAFF

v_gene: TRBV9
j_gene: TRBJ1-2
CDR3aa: CASSGTGTGDHYGYTF

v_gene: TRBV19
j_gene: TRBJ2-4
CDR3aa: CASSIGQVQAKNIQYF

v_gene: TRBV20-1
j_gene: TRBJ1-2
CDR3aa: CSAWAPNYGYTF

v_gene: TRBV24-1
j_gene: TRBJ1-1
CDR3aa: CATSDGDTEAFF

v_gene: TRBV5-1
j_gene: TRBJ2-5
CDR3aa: CASSALLGYQETQYF

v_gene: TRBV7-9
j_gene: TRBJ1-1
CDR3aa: CASRSLAWNTEAFF

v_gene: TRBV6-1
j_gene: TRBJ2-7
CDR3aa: CASRAQGYEQYF

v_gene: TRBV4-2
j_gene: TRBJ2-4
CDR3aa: CASSQFPRLESKNIQYF

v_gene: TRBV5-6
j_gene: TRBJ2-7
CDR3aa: CATSEWDGFSYEQYF

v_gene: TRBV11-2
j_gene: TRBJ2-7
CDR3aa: CASSSLRTTLEQYF

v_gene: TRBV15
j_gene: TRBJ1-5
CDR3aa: CATSSRADGNQPQHF

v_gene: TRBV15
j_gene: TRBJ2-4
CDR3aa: CATSATGMVSSNIKYF

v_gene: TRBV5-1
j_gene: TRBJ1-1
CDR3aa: CASSVRQGLFEAFF

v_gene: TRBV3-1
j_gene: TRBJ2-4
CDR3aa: CASSPTGENIQYF

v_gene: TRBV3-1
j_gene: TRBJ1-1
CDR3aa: CASSRKGEEMNTEAFF

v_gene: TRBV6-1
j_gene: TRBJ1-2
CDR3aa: CASTPGVGGYGYTF

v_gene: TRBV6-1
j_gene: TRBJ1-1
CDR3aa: CASSGTGTIRKGTEAFF

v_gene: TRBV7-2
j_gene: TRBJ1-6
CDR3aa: CASSLNPRTEYNSPLHF

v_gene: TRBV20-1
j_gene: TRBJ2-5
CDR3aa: CSARVTSGGAQGTQYF

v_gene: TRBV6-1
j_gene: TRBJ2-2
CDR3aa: CASIPTSGELFF

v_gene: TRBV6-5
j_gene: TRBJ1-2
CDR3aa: CASSYSGTSGPYGYTF

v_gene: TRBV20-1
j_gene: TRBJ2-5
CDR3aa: CSARDLGGRETQYF

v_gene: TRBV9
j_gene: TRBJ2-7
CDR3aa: CASSVSSGVEQYF

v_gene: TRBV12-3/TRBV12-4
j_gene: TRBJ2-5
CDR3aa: CASQKGTQATQYF

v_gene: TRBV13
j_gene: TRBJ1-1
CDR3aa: CASAIRGAGNTEAFF

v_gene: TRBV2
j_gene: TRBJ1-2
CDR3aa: CASSPGGGRDGYTF

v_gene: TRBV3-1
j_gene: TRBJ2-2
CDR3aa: CASSQERGGITGELFF

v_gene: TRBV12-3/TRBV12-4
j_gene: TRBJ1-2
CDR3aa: CASSFWTGDGYTF

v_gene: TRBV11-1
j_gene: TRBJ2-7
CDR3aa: CASSSRTDYEQYF

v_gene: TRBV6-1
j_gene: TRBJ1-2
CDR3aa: CASSRGSHSGYTF